These 23 T cell receptor beta chains were sequenced from one sample in a study of Graves' ophthalmopathy and Graves' hyperthyroidism. From RNA, the CDR3 regions of TCR beta chains were amplified and sequenced. A first-round RT-PCR used HTBI primers, followed by a second-round multiplex PCR. MiXCR was run by TCRdb on the multiplex PCR reads, yielding one entry per CDR3 protein. The repertoire holds roughly 300,000 distinct CDR3 sequences, 15% to 20% seen once, with about 12% in the top ten. Sequenced material: peripheral blood. These receptors came from an adult man with Graves' ophthalmopathy.

The chain uses TRBV18 and TRBJ1-1; 7 bases align to TRBD1. The CDR3 loop spans 14 amino acids. Germline V gives CDR1 KGHSH, CDR2 LQKENI. Unmatched junction bases numbered 10, after V lost 5 bases and J lost 7 bases. The CDR3: CASSADRAFLEAFF. For the CDR3, the DNA is TGTGCCAGCTCAGCCGACAGGGCGTTCCTTGAAGCTTTCTTT.

The table lists this clonotype with a few counts. This chain joins TRBV12-3 or TRBV12-4 and TRBJ2-5; TRBD1 matches at 7 bases. The CDR3 is 14 amino acids. Trimming took 8 bases from V and 5 from J; bases not matched to a gene: 11. This CDR3 is CASRRGLGGETQYF. CDR3 DNA sequence: TGTGCCAGCCGCCGGGGCTTAGGGGGCGAGACCCAGTACTTC.

This clonotype was recorded at least ten times. The V gene is TRBV11-2, the J gene TRBJ2-7; no firm D call. CDR1 is SGHAT, CDR2 FQNNGV, per germline. Deletions cut 0 bases from V and 1 base from J, with 10 bases between. The CDR3 has 15 amino acids. CDR3 DNA sequence: TGTGCCAGCAGCTTAGAGGCAAGTTTTTCCTACGAGCAGTACTTC. Protein product: CASSLEASFSYEQYF.

This clonotype was detected ten times or more. V and J are TRBV5-8 and TRBJ2-7, with D perhaps TRBD1 or TRBD2 (6 bases each). The V gene lost 4 bases and the J gene lost 2 bases, with 13 bases spanning the gap. CDR3 size: 14 residues. The germline V gene has CDR1 SGHTS and CDR2 YDEGEE. The CDR3 region has the DNA TGTGCCAGCAGCACCAGGGGAGGCACCTACGAGCAGTACTTC. Its translation is CASSTRGGTYEQYF.

This clonotype was seen ten or more times. The chain employs TRBV20-1 and TRBJ2-4, with 13 nucleotides matching TRBD2. CDR1 is DFQATT and CDR2 is SNEGSKA in the germline V gene (reference sequence). Trimming cost V 1 base and J 7 bases; bases outside gene matches: 16. This CDR3 comprises 19 residues. The CDR3 loop is CSARGVGSGLAGVVNIQYF. Here the CDR3 DNA reads TGCAGTGCTAGAGGCGTCGGTTCCGGACTAGCGGGAGTGGTTAACATTCAGTACTTC.

This clonotype has only a few counts. The V call is TRBV29-1, the J call TRBJ2-5, with 10 positions matching TRBD1. Trimming at V came to 1 base and at J to 5 bases, leaving 4 bases not matched to a gene. The CDR3 runs 14 residues. The V gene's germline CDR1 is SQVTM and CDR2 ANQGSEA. CDR3 coding DNA: TGCAGCGTTGAAGGGACAGGGGGTCGGGAGACCCAGTACTTC. Translating it yields CSVEGTGGRETQYF.

This clonotype was found a few times. The chain employs TRBV7-2 and TRBJ2-5; D is unresolved. Germline assignment: CDR1 SGHTA and CDR2 FQGNSA. This CDR3 contains 13 residues. With 3 bases removed from V and 4 bases from J, the gap between germline ends came to 9 bases. The CDR3 protein is CASSFTFPETQYF. Here the CDR3 DNA reads TGTGCCAGCAGCTTTACGTTTCCAGAGACCCAGTACTTC.

This clonotype has a count of ten or more. The chain uses TRBV2 and TRBJ2-5, with D perhaps matching TRBD2 (6 bases). This CDR3 has 15 amino acids. V shed 6 bases and J shed 1 base, with 15 bases lying between them. CDR1 and CDR2 from the germline V gene are SNHLY and FYNNEI. The CDR3 sequence is CASRAFGGTQETQYF. The CDR3 region has the DNA TGTGCCAGCAGAGCCTTCGGGGGAACCCAAGAGACCCAGTACTTC.

This clonotype was observed many times. The chain carries TRBV9 and TRBJ2-7; TRBD1 matches 7 bases. In germline, CDR1 is SGDLS, CDR2 YYNGEE. The CDR3 runs to 14 residues. The V gene end was trimmed by 4 bases and the J gene end by 2 bases; junction bases not matched to a gene: 6. The CDR3 here is CASSPRDSTYEQYF. CDR3 coding DNA: TGTGCCAGCAGCCCTCGGGACAGTACCTACGAGCAGTACTTC. Complete variable domain (other parts from reference TRBV9 and TRBJ2-7): DSGVTQTPKHLITATGQRVTLRCSPRSGDLSVYWYQQSLDQGLQFLIQYYNGEERAKGNILERFSAQQFPDLHSELNLSSLELGDSALYFCASSPRDSTYEQYFGPGTRLTVT.

This clonotype was seen repeatedly, ten times or more. V gene TRBV4-2 combines with J gene TRBJ2-7; 10 bases are shared with TRBD2. The V gene's germline CDR1 is LGHNA and CDR2 YNFKEQ. The CDR3 has 17 residues. The V segment lost 4 bases and the J segment 0 bases; nucleotides outside the gene matches: 9. DNA of the CDR3: TGTGCCAGCAGCCTGACTAGCGGGTCAAGGATCTCCTACGAGCAGTACTTC. Its translation is CASSLTSGSRISYEQYF.

In this sample, this clonotype turned up a few times. The chain combines TRBV3-1 with TRBJ2-7; D gene unclear. Per the germline V gene, CDR1 is LGHDT and CDR2 is YNNKEL (reference sequence). Trimming removed 3 bases from V and 5 bases from J, with 8 bases in between. The CDR3 totals 12 residues. The CDR3 DNA follows: TGTGCCAGCAGCCACAGTGGGGACGAGCAGTACTTC. Its protein product is CASSHSGDEQYF.

This clonotype was counted ten times or more. The V gene is TRBV29-1, the J gene TRBJ2-7, with D possibly TRBD2 on 5 matching bases. CDR1 is SQVTM and CDR2 is ANQGSEA in the germline V gene. This CDR3 spans 12 amino acids. The ends were cut back, 4 bases at V and 2 bases at J, with 9 bases in the middle. DNA for the CDR3: TGCAGCGTTGCAGACGGGACCTACGAGCAGTACTTC. It codes for CSVADGTYEQYF.

This clonotype was detected ten times or more. The J gene is TRBJ2-5, the V gene TRBV6-5; D may be TRBD1 (6 bases). CDR3 length: 13 residues. The germline V and J ends were trimmed by 6 bases and 5 bases, with 13 bases remaining between them. CDR1 is MNHEY, CDR2 SVGAGI, per germline. The CDR3 region is CASSPGTGETQYF. CDR3 coding DNA: TGTGCCAGCAGCCCTGGCACAGGGGAGACCCAGTACTTC.

The chain combines TRBV27 with TRBJ1-5; D not certain. CDR1 and CDR2 (germline): MNHEY, SMNVEV (reference sequence). V lost 0 bases and J lost 4, with 7 bases in between. The CDR3 has 14 amino acids. DNA of the CDR3: TGTGCCAGCAGTTTATCGAGGGCGAATCAGCCCCAGCATTTT. Protein product: CASSLSRANQPQHF.

The V and J genes are TRBV2 and TRBJ2-5, with TRBD1 matching 8 bases. V gave up 4 bases and J gave up 7 bases; unmatched junction bases: 5. The CDR3 has 13 amino acids. Germline assignment: CDR1 SNHLY and CDR2 FYNNEI. The CDR3 here is CASSGTGKGTQYF. In DNA form, the CDR3 reads TGTGCCAGCAGTGGGACAGGGAAGGGGACCCAGTACTTC.

This clonotype was observed a handful of times. This chain joins TRBV5-5 and TRBJ1-2; the match to TRBD1 covers 10 bases. CDR1 is SGHKS and CDR2 is YYEKEE in the germline V gene (reference sequence). V was pared by 0 bases and J by 0 bases, with 2 bases of the junction left unmatched. The CDR3 consists of 16 residues. In nucleotides, the CDR3 is TGTGCCAGCAGCTTGGGACAGGGGGCAGCTAACTATGGCTACACCTTC. Its protein is CASSLGQGAANYGYTF.

This clonotype showed up many times. This chain links TRBV19 with TRBJ1-2; D might be TRBD1 (5 bases). The CDR3 spans 13 residues. Germline V gene sequence: CDR1 LNHDA, CDR2 SQIVND (reference sequence). Trimming took 5 bases from V and 6 from J, leaving 13 bases between them. In DNA form, the CDR3 reads TGTGCCAGTAGTCCTCAGGGTAGAGATGGCTACACCTTC. Its protein product is CASSPQGRDGYTF.

There are many counts of this clonotype. The CDR3 loop is CASSYRVDSQPQHF. CDR3 nucleotides: TGTGCCAGCAGTTACCGTGTTGACAGTCAGCCCCAGCATTTT. The chain links TRBV6-5 to TRBJ1-5, with D maybe TRBD1 (5 bases). This CDR3 region has 14 residues. Trimming took 2 bases from V and 6 from J, leaving 11 bases between them. Germline-derived CDR1 and CDR2 are MNHEY and SVGAGI.

This clonotype came up a few times. This rearrangement joins TRBV18 to TRBJ2-5; TRBD2 matches at 7 bases. The CDR3 sequence is 15 residues long. Looked up from germline, CDR1 is KGHSH and CDR2 is LQKENI. The V segment lost 8 bases and the J segment 6 bases; nucleotides outside the gene matches: 15. The CDR3 here is CASPLDSGGSKTQYF. DNA for the CDR3: TGTGCCAGCCCACTGGATTCGGGGGGATCGAAGACCCAGTACTTC.

The gene calls are TRBV6-1 and TRBJ2-7; D not resolved. Germline CDR1 reads MNHNS; CDR2 reads SASEGT. This CDR3 comprises 11 residues. Between the trimmed V and J ends, which lost 7 bases and 3 bases, there was a span of 7 bases. The CDR3 sequence is CASTSNYEQYF. The CDR3 coding sequence is TGTGCCAGCACCTCGAACTACGAGCAGTACTTC.

The V gene is TRBV10-3, the J gene TRBJ2-5; D remains unclear. Trimming removed 6 bases from V and 1 base from J, with 9 bases in between. Germline lookup yields CDR1 ENHRY and CDR2 SYGVKD. The CDR3 length is 13 residues. CDR3 region: CAISQRAQETQYF. CDR3 nucleotides: TGTGCCATCAGCCAGCGTGCCCAAGAGACCCAGTACTTC.

This clonotype has a count of ten or more. V usage is TRBV6-5 and J usage is TRBJ2-7, with a weak D call TRBD2 (5 bases). CDR1 is MNHEY and CDR2 is SVGAGI in the germline V gene. This CDR3 has 13 residues. V lost 5 bases and J lost 1, with 9 bases in between. The CDR3 region is CASSLTGSYEQYF. DNA for the CDR3: TGTGCCAGCAGTCTGACGGGATCCTACGAGCAGTACTTC.

The sample holds many counts of this clonotype. The V and J genes are TRBV24-1 and TRBJ1-1; TRBD1 might be the D (5 bases). Germline V gives CDR1 KGHDR, CDR2 SFDVKD. This CDR3 spans 15 amino acids. The V and J ends lost 3 bases and 2 bases respectively, with 12 bases between them. In DNA, the CDR3 is TGTGCCACCAGTGATGGGGGACTGGGAAACACTGAAGCTTTCTTT. Translated, it gives CATSDGGLGNTEAFF.